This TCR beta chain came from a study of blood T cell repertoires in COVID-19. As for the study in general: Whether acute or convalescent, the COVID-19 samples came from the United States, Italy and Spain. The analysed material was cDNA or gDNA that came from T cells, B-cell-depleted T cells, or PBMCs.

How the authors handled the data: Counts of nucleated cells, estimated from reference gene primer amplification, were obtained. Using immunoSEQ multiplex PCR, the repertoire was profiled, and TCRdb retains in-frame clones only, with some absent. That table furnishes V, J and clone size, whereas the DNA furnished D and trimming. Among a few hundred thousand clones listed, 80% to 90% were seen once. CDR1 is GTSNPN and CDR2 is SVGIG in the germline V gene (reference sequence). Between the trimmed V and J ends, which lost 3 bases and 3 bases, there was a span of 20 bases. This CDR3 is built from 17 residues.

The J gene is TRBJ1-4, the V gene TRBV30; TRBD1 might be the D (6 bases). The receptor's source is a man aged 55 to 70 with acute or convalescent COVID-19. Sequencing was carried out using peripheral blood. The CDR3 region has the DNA TGTGCCTGGAGCCTCCTGGGGGGGGGCATATCTAATGAAAAACTGTTTTTT. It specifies CAWSLLGGGISNEKLFF. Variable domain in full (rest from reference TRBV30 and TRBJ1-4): SQTIHQWPATLVQPVGSPLSLECTVEGTSNPNLYWYRQAAGRGLQLLFYSVGIGQISSEVPQNLSASRPQDRQFILSSKKLLLSDSGFYLCAWSLLGGGISNEKLFFGSGTQLSVL.